This T cell receptor (beta chain) was identified in a study of T cell changes during pregnancy in multiple sclerosis. Germline values: CDR1 SGHNT, CDR2 YENEEA. The CDR3 is 16 residues long. The V end was cut by 6 bases, the J end by 5 bases, with 22 bases between. The data were produced by immunoSEQ multiplex PCR, yet TCRdb's version contains in-frame clones alone and is incomplete. Here the sample spans some 10,000 clones, roughly 91% being singletons. Source: CD8+ T cells from peripheral blood mononuclear cells, taken in the first trimester of pregnancy. This rearrangement joins TRBV11-3 to TRBJ1-1, with D uncertain. This clonotype was obtained from a female donor in good health, enrolled as a control in a pregnancy study. The CDR3 region has the DNA TGTGCCAGCAGTTCCGCAATGACGACGCGGAAGACTGAAGCTTTCTTT. Translated: CASSSAMTTRKTEAFF.